What follows is one TCR beta chain and its context. What it binds is unknown. The sample belongs to a study of shared clonotypes between healthy human individuals. In replicate PCRs of unsorted PBMC, around 310 ng DNA, around 30,000 T cell genomes, was used. The table came from immunoSEQ multiplex PCR; TCRdb's copy has only in-frame clones and leaves some out. Of approximately 460,000 clones listed, 60% to 80% are singletons. Study-wide points: The sampled material consisted only of blood, and tissue repertoires are likely to differ.

Looked up from germline, CDR1 is MNHNS and CDR2 is SASEGT. V trimming: 1 base; J trimming: 6 bases; junction bases outside the gene matches: 7. CDR3 length: 15 residues. The receptor comes from a woman aged 40 to 50 in good health. Some clones in this sample may be carry-over from other donors' samples. V gene TRBV6-1 combines with J gene TRBJ2-3; TRBD2 matches 7 bases. Sequenced input: PBMCs. In DNA, the CDR3 is TGTGCCAGCAGTGAAGGGGCGGGAGCGGGGGATACGCAGTATTTT. Translating it yields CASSEGAGAGDTQYF.